Listed below are T cell receptor beta chains from one sample, sequenced in a study of T cells in Graves' hyperthyroidism and ophthalmopathy. Via MiXCR, TCRdb re-called the multiplex PCR reads, giving one row per CDR3 protein. The sample gives a few hundred thousand distinct CDR3 sequences, approximately 14% of which show up once; around 6.6% is in the top ten. The sequenced material came from blood. The receptors originated from a woman under 40 with Graves' hyperthyroidism. CDR3s include the opening cysteine and the closing phenylalanine or tryptophan. A D gene is named only where the DNA matches it firmly. Size is omitted from some rows. Given values are once, few, many or a class for expanded clones.

j_gene: TRBJ2-2
abundance: many
v_gene: TRBV7-9
d_gene: TRBD2
CDR3aa: CASSLVGGRTTGELFF
CDR3nt: TGTGCCAGCAGCTTAGTCGGCGGGAGGACGACCGGGGAGCTGTTTTTT

j_gene: TRBJ1-6
abundance: many
v_gene: TRBV27
d_gene: -
CDR3aa: CASSTFRAVYNSPLHF
CDR3nt: TGTGCCAGCAGTACCTTCAGGGCAGTTTATAATTCACCCCTCCACTTT

j_gene: TRBJ2-1
abundance: -
v_gene: TRBV6-1
d_gene: -
CDR3aa: CASSETPYPDNEQFF
CDR3nt: TGTGCCAGCAGTGAAACACCATACCCGGACAATGAGCAGTTCTTC

j_gene: TRBJ1-2
abundance: many
v_gene: TRBV30
d_gene: TRBD1
CDR3aa: CAWSGTANYGYTF
CDR3nt: TGTGCCTGGAGCGGGACAGCCAACTATGGCTACACCTTC

j_gene: TRBJ1-3
abundance: -
v_gene: TRBV6-1
d_gene: -
CDR3aa: CASTGGAYSGNTIYF
CDR3nt: TGTGCCAGCACCGGGGGAGCCTACTCTGGAAACACCATATATTTT

j_gene: TRBJ2-3
abundance: -
v_gene: TRBV28
d_gene: TRBD2
CDR3aa: CASSPTTGGITDTQYF
CDR3nt: TGTGCCAGCAGTCCCACGACGGGAGGGATCACAGATACGCAGTATTTT

j_gene: TRBJ2-1
abundance: many
v_gene: TRBV3-1
d_gene: -
CDR3aa: CASSRGFGSSYNEQFF
CDR3nt: TGTGCCAGCAGCCGTGGCTTCGGGAGCTCCTACAATGAGCAGTTCTTC

j_gene: TRBJ2-3
abundance: many
v_gene: TRBV7-9
d_gene: TRBD1
CDR3aa: CASSSRDRAGDTQYF
CDR3nt: TGTGCCAGCAGCTCACGGGACAGGGCAGGAGATACGCAGTATTTT

j_gene: TRBJ2-2
abundance: many
v_gene: TRBV20-1
d_gene: TRBD2
CDR3aa: CSARAGTSGNTGELFF
CDR3nt: TGCAGTGCTAGAGCCGGGACTAGCGGTAACACCGGGGAGCTGTTTTTT

j_gene: TRBJ1-2
abundance: -
v_gene: TRBV29-1
d_gene: -
CDR3aa: CSVDLNYGYTF
CDR3nt: TGCAGCGTGGACCTTAACTATGGCTACACCTTC

j_gene: TRBJ1-2
abundance: many
v_gene: TRBV12-3/TRBV12-4
d_gene: TRBD1
CDR3aa: CASRAGTGLNYGYTF
CDR3nt: TGTGCCAGCAGAGCCGGGACAGGCCTTAACTATGGCTACACCTTC

j_gene: TRBJ1-2
abundance: few
v_gene: TRBV25-1
d_gene: -
CDR3aa: CASSERATGRGGYTF
CDR3nt: TGTGCCAGCAGTGAAAGGGCGACAGGCCGGGGTGGCTACACCTTC

j_gene: TRBJ1-1
abundance: few
v_gene: TRBV30
d_gene: -
CDR3aa: CAWMGSANTEAFF
CDR3nt: TGTGCCTGGATGGGGTCAGCCAACACTGAAGCTTTCTTT

j_gene: TRBJ1-5
abundance: -
v_gene: TRBV19
d_gene: -
CDR3aa: CASSIEAGYGNQPQHF
CDR3nt: TGTGCCAGTAGTATAGAAGCAGGGTATGGCAATCAGCCCCAGCATTTT

j_gene: TRBJ2-1
abundance: -
v_gene: TRBV7-2
d_gene: TRBD2
CDR3aa: CASSLDGGRKYNEQFF
CDR3nt: TGTGCCAGCAGCTTAGACGGCGGGAGGAAGTACAATGAGCAGTTCTTC

j_gene: TRBJ1-1
abundance: many
v_gene: TRBV9
d_gene: -
CDR3aa: CASSVDSGTNTEAFF
CDR3nt: TGTGCCAGCAGCGTAGACTCAGGGACCAACACTGAAGCTTTCTTT

j_gene: TRBJ2-1
abundance: -
v_gene: TRBV5-1
d_gene: -
CDR3aa: CASSLEGGSEQFF
CDR3nt: TGCGCCAGCAGCTTGGAAGGAGGGAGTGAGCAGTTCTTC

j_gene: TRBJ1-1
abundance: many
v_gene: TRBV28
d_gene: -
CDR3aa: CASSSHDRFEAFF
CDR3nt: TGTGCCAGCAGTTCCCACGACCGATTTGAAGCTTTCTTT

j_gene: TRBJ2-7
abundance: -
v_gene: TRBV7-9
d_gene: -
CDR3aa: CASSLAPRGQNYEQYF
CDR3nt: TGTGCCAGCAGCTTAGCGCCTCGGGGGCAAAACTACGAGCAGTACTTC

j_gene: TRBJ2-2
abundance: many
v_gene: TRBV30
d_gene: TRBD2
CDR3aa: CAWSLAGANTGELFF
CDR3nt: TGTGCCTGGAGCTTAGCGGGAGCGAACACCGGGGAGCTGTTTTTT

j_gene: TRBJ2-7
abundance: -
v_gene: TRBV5-4
d_gene: TRBD2
CDR3aa: CASSLTLAALGEPYF
CDR3nt: TGTGCCAGCAGCCTCACCCTAGCGGCATTGGGGGAGCCGTACTTC

j_gene: TRBJ2-1
abundance: many
v_gene: TRBV5-1
d_gene: -
CDR3aa: CASSVGGGLYNEQFF
CDR3nt: TGCGCCAGCAGCGTCGGGGGAGGCCTCTACAATGAACAGTTCTTC

j_gene: TRBJ2-3
abundance: once
v_gene: TRBV19
d_gene: TRBD2
CDR3aa: CASSIGLAGGGNTQYF
CDR3nt: TGTGCCAGTAGTATCGGACTAGCGGGAGGCGGGAATACGCAGTATTTT

j_gene: TRBJ2-1
abundance: few
v_gene: TRBV12-3/TRBV12-4
d_gene: -
CDR3aa: CASSLTRGSYNEQFF
CDR3nt: TGTGCCAGCAGCCTTACTCGAGGATCCTACAATGAGCAGTTCTTC

j_gene: TRBJ1-1
abundance: many
v_gene: TRBV2
d_gene: TRBD1
CDR3aa: CASSRQGVGTEAFF
CDR3nt: TGTGCCAGCAGTCGTCAGGGGGTCGGCACTGAAGCTTTCTTT

j_gene: TRBJ2-1
abundance: many
v_gene: TRBV5-8
d_gene: -
CDR3aa: CASHIPIGYEQFF
CDR3nt: TGTGCCAGCCACATACCTATAGGGTATGAGCAGTTCTTC

j_gene: TRBJ1-6
abundance: many
v_gene: TRBV5-1
d_gene: -
CDR3aa: CASSLPGDSPLHF
CDR3nt: TGCGCCAGCAGCTTGCCCGGGGATTCACCCCTCCACTTT

j_gene: TRBJ1-5
abundance: many
v_gene: TRBV30
d_gene: -
CDR3aa: CAWSVKGHQPQHF
CDR3nt: TGTGCCTGGAGTGTAAAGGGTCATCAGCCCCAGCATTTT

j_gene: TRBJ2-5
abundance: -
v_gene: TRBV28
d_gene: -
CDR3aa: CASSPRGTLEETQYF
CDR3nt: TGTGCCAGCAGTCCTCGTGGGACCCTGGAAGAGACCCAGTACTTC

j_gene: TRBJ1-1
abundance: many
v_gene: TRBV27
d_gene: -
CDR3aa: CASSFGTPRGEAFF
CDR3nt: TGTGCCAGCAGTTTCGGGACTCCCCGGGGCGAAGCTTTCTTT

j_gene: TRBJ2-1
abundance: many
v_gene: TRBV20-1
d_gene: -
CDR3aa: CSAIPLALNNEQFF
CDR3nt: TGCAGTGCTATCCCCCTAGCCCTAAACAATGAGCAGTTCTTC

j_gene: TRBJ1-2
abundance: -
v_gene: TRBV6-2/TRBV6-3
d_gene: -
CDR3aa: CASSHGSAVMGYTF
CDR3nt: TGTGCCAGCAGTCACGGATCTGCGGTAATGGGCTACACCTTC

j_gene: TRBJ1-1
abundance: -
v_gene: TRBV30
d_gene: TRBD1
CDR3aa: CAWTPPTTGPFF
CDR3nt: TGTGCCTGGACCCCCCCGACGACAGGGCCTTTCTTT

j_gene: TRBJ2-1
abundance: few
v_gene: TRBV29-1
d_gene: TRBD1
CDR3aa: CSVARQGIINEQFF
CDR3nt: TGCAGCGTTGCAAGACAGGGGATTATCAATGAGCAGTTCTTC

j_gene: TRBJ2-7
abundance: many
v_gene: TRBV18
d_gene: TRBD2
CDR3aa: CASSSSGGLEQYF
CDR3nt: TGTGCCAGCTCATCAAGCGGGGGATTAGAGCAGTACTTC

j_gene: TRBJ2-5
abundance: many
v_gene: TRBV28
d_gene: -
CDR3aa: CASSPAARASRETQYF
CDR3nt: TGTGCCAGCAGTCCAGCGGCGAGGGCCAGTAGAGAGACCCAGTACTTC

j_gene: TRBJ1-1
abundance: many
v_gene: TRBV2
d_gene: -
CDR3aa: CASRFGGNTEAFF
CDR3nt: TGTGCCAGCAGATTTGGGGGGAACACTGAAGCTTTCTTT

j_gene: TRBJ2-7
abundance: many
v_gene: TRBV6-1
d_gene: -
CDR3aa: CASSEATGDPYEQYF
CDR3nt: TGTGCCAGCAGTGAAGCGACGGGAGACCCCTACGAGCAGTACTTC

j_gene: TRBJ2-5
abundance: few
v_gene: TRBV4-1
d_gene: -
CDR3aa: CASSQGIRGGQETQYF
CDR3nt: TGCGCCAGCAGCCAAGGAATTAGGGGAGGCCAAGAGACCCAGTACTTC

j_gene: TRBJ2-1
abundance: -
v_gene: TRBV7-2
d_gene: -
CDR3aa: CASSHGGAPEYNEQFF
CDR3nt: TGTGCCAGCAGCCACGGAGGGGCCCCTGAATACAATGAGCAGTTCTTC

j_gene: TRBJ2-6
abundance: -
v_gene: TRBV6-5
d_gene: TRBD2
CDR3aa: CASSYTAGSGTTVGANVLTF
CDR3nt: TGTGCCAGCAGTTACACAGCGGGCTCTGGGACTACGGTCGGGGCCAACGTCCTGACTTTC

j_gene: TRBJ1-2
abundance: many
v_gene: TRBV5-1
d_gene: -
CDR3aa: CASSSGTINYGYTF
CDR3nt: TGCGCCAGCAGCTCCGGGACAATTAACTATGGCTACACCTTC

j_gene: TRBJ2-1
abundance: many
v_gene: TRBV7-8
d_gene: -
CDR3aa: CASSHIRSSYNEQFF
CDR3nt: TGTGCCAGCAGCCATATCAGGAGCTCCTACAATGAGCAGTTCTTC

j_gene: TRBJ2-2
abundance: many
v_gene: TRBV4-1
d_gene: -
CDR3aa: CASSGIGVAGELFF
CDR3nt: TGCGCCAGCAGCGGTATAGGTGTCGCCGGGGAGCTGTTTTTT

j_gene: TRBJ2-7
abundance: many
v_gene: TRBV5-1
d_gene: -
CDR3aa: CASSLAQGTNSYEQYF
CDR3nt: TGCGCCAGCAGCTTGGCCCAGGGCACAAACTCCTACGAGCAGTACTTC

j_gene: TRBJ2-2
abundance: many
v_gene: TRBV20-1
d_gene: -
CDR3aa: CSARGPGDYTGELFF
CDR3nt: TGCAGTGCTAGGGGTCCGGGAGATTACACCGGGGAGCTGTTTTTT

j_gene: TRBJ2-5
abundance: many
v_gene: TRBV20-1
d_gene: -
CDR3aa: CSARDASGGHPGETQYF
CDR3nt: TGCAGTGCTAGAGACGCCTCCGGGGGTCATCCCGGAGAGACCCAGTACTTC

j_gene: TRBJ2-7
abundance: many
v_gene: TRBV6-1
d_gene: -
CDR3aa: CASSEAHWGVSSYEQYF
CDR3nt: TGTGCCAGCAGTGAAGCGCATTGGGGTGTTAGCTCCTACGAGCAGTACTTC

j_gene: TRBJ1-1
abundance: many
v_gene: TRBV29-1
d_gene: TRBD1
CDR3aa: CSVLHRDRGTEAFF
CDR3nt: TGCAGCGTCCTCCACCGGGACAGGGGAACTGAAGCTTTCTTT

j_gene: TRBJ1-2
abundance: many
v_gene: TRBV6-1
d_gene: -
CDR3aa: CASRKGQTTYGYTF
CDR3nt: TGTGCCAGCAGAAAAGGACAGACGACCTATGGCTACACCTTC

j_gene: TRBJ2-7
abundance: many
v_gene: TRBV28
d_gene: -
CDR3aa: CASSLSVGHYEQYF
CDR3nt: TGTGCCAGCAGTTTATCAGTGGGGCACTACGAGCAGTACTTC

j_gene: TRBJ2-1
abundance: many
v_gene: TRBV3-1
d_gene: -
CDR3aa: CASSPWGAARGQFF
CDR3nt: TGTGCCAGCAGCCCTTGGGGGGCGGCACGGGGGCAGTTCTTC

j_gene: TRBJ1-1
abundance: -
v_gene: TRBV19
d_gene: -
CDR3aa: CASSIDPRLNTEAFF
CDR3nt: TGTGCCAGTAGTATCGACCCGAGATTGAACACTGAAGCTTTCTTT

j_gene: TRBJ2-7
abundance: many
v_gene: TRBV6-2/TRBV6-3
d_gene: -
CDR3aa: CASSYSGTSYEQYF
CDR3nt: TGTGCCAGCAGTTACTCTGGGACCTCCTACGAGCAGTACTTC

j_gene: TRBJ1-3
abundance: -
v_gene: TRBV9
d_gene: -
CDR3aa: CASSVTPGSGNTIYF
CDR3nt: TGTGCCAGCAGCGTCACACCCGGCTCTGGAAACACCATATATTTT

j_gene: TRBJ2-7
abundance: -
v_gene: TRBV7-9
d_gene: -
CDR3aa: CASSFSTGEAVYEQYF
CDR3nt: TGTGCCAGCAGCTTTTCTACGGGAGAGGCTGTTTACGAGCAGTACTTC

j_gene: TRBJ2-7
abundance: -
v_gene: TRBV12-3/TRBV12-4
d_gene: -
CDR3aa: CASTSGETGAYEQYF
CDR3nt: TGTGCCAGCACCTCAGGTGAGACAGGCGCCTACGAGCAGTACTTC

j_gene: TRBJ2-3
abundance: -
v_gene: TRBV20-1
d_gene: TRBD2
CDR3aa: CSDPTRGGSPDTQYF
CDR3nt: TGCAGTGACCCCACTAGAGGCGGGAGCCCAGATACGCAGTATTTT

j_gene: TRBJ1-1
abundance: -
v_gene: TRBV27
d_gene: -
CDR3aa: CASSLSARTKAFF
CDR3nt: TGTGCCAGCAGTTTATCGGCCCGAACGAAAGCTTTCTTT